This T cell receptor beta chain was recovered during a study of OX40 agonist ivuxolimab in advanced cancers. Turning to the study itself: Three patients got partial responses; one had hepatocellular carcinoma and two had cutaneous melanoma.

Sequencing used immunoSEQ multiplex PCR; TCRdb keeps in-frame clones, though not all of them. The sample contains about 96,000 clones, less than 95% of which appear only once. Overall study results and limits: Expansion of clones was among the lowest in partial responders at 0.1-3.0 mg/kg. The CD4+ and CD8+ T cells in the blood had expanded clonally by week 6 at 0.1 to 3.0 mg/kg.

The germline V and J ends were trimmed by 2 bases and 1 base, with 12 bases remaining between them. The germline gives CDR1 SGDLS, CDR2 YYNGEE. The CDR3 length is 15 residues. Remarks on this clone: What it binds is not known.

People who had autoimmune disease history or systemic immunosuppression were excluded. The sequence was obtained from an adult with an advanced solid tumor such as melanoma, head and neck, liver or kidney cancer. Sequences were derived from CD4+ or CD8+ T cells sorted from blood, sampled in a trial of the OX40 agonist ivuxolimab. The gene calls are TRBV9 and TRBJ2-5; D remains ambiguous. In DNA, the CDR3 is TGTGCCAGCAGCGTTAATTATGGGTCCCAAGAGACCCAGTACTTC. Protein: CASSVNYGSQETQYF.